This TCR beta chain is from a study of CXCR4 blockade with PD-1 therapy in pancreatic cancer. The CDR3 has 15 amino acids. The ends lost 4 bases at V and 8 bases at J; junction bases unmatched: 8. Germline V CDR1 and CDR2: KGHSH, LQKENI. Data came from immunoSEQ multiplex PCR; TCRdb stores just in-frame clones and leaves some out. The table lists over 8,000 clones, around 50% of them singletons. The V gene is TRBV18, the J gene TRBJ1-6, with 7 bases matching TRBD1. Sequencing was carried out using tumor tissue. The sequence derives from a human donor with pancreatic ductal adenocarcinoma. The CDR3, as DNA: TGTGCCAGCTCACGGGTCGGACAGGAATATTCACCCCTCCACTTT. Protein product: CASSRVGQEYSPLHF.